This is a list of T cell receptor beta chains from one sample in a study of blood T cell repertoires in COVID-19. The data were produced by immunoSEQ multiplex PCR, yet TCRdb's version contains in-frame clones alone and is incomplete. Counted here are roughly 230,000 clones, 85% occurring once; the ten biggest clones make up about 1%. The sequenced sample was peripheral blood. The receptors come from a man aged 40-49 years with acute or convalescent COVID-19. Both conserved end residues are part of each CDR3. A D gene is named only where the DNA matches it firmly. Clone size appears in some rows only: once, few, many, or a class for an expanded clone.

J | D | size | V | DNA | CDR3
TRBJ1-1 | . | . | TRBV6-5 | TGTGCCAGCAGTTACTTTAGAGGGTTCGGCGCTGAAGCTTTCTTT | CASSYFRGFGAEAFF
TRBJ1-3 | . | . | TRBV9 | TGTGCCAGCAGCGCCGGACAGAAAGGAAACACCATATATTTT | CASSAGQKGNTIYF
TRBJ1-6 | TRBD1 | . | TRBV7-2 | TGTGCCAGCAGCTCCCTGGGACAGAATAATTCACCCCTCCACTTT | CASSSLGQNNSPLHF
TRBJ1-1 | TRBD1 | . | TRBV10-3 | TGTGCCATCAGGAGGGACAGGGACTCTGAAGCTTTCTTT | CAIRRDRDSEAFF
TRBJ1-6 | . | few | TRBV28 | TGTGCCAGCAGACTAGGCGGGGGCGGATCGAGCTCACCCCTCCACTTT | CASRLGGGGSSSPLHF
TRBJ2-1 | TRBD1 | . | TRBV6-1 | TGTGCCAGCAGTGAGAGGACAGGGGGCAAATACAATGAGCAGTTCTTC | CASSERTGGKYNEQFF
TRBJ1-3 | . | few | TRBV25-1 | TGTGCCAGCAGGGGGGGTGAAATATATTTT | CASRGGEIYF
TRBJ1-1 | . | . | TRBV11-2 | TGTGCCAGCAGCGACCAGGGTGTAATGAACACTGAAGCTTTCTTT | CASSDQGVMNTEAFF
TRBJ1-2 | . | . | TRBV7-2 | TGTGCCAGCAGCTTAGGCCCGGTTAACTATGGCTACACCTTC | CASSLGPVNYGYTF
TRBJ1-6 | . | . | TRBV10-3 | TGTGCCATCAGTGATTCCCCCAATAACAGGGATGATTCACCCCTCCACTTT | CAISDSPNNRDDSPLHF
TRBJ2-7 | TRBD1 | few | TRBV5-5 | TGTGCCAGCAGCTCGTTCGGGACAGCCGGCGAGCAGTACTTC | CASSSFGTAGEQYF
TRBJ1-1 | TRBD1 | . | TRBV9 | TGTGCCAGCAGCCCTCATCCGGGACAGGGGAACACTGAAGCTTTCTTT | CASSPHPGQGNTEAFF
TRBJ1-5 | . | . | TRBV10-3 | TGTGCCATCAGTGAGTCACTGACACTCAATCAGCCCCAGCATTTT | CAISESLTLNQPQHF
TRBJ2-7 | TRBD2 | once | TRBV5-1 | TGCGCCAGCAGAACTAGCGGGGGGCTCTACGAGCAGTACTTC | CASRTSGGLYEQYF
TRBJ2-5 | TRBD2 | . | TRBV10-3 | TGTGCCATCAGTGAGTCGGGGACTAGCTTCCAGGAGACCCAGTACTTC | CAISESGTSFQETQYF
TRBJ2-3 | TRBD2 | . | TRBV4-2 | TGTGCCAGCAGCCAAGAAGAGGTATCTAGCGGTCGCACAGATACGCAGTATTTT | CASSQEEVSSGRTDTQYF
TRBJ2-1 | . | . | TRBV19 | TGTGCCAGTAGTATTTTAGGGGGAACGAATGAGCAGTTCTTC | CASSILGGTNEQFF
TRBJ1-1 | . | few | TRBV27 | TGTGCCAGCAGCCGCGAGGGGAACACTGAAGCTTTCTTT | CASSREGNTEAFF
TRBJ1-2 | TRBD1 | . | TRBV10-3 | TGTGCCATCAAAGAACAGGGGGCGCGTTCCTATGGCTACACCTTC | CAIKEQGARSYGYTF
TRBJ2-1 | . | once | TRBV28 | TGTGCCAGCAGTTCCAACACGTTCTCCTACAATGAGCAGTTCTTC | CASSSNTFSYNEQFF
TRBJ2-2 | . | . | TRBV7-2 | TGTGCCAGCAGCTCAAGGAGGGCCGGGGAGCTGTTTTTT | CASSSRRAGELFF
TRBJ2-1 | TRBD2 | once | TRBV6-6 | TGTGCCAGCGGGACTAGCGGGGGTGATGAGCAGTTCTTC | CASGTSGGDEQFF
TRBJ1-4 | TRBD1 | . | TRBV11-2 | TGTGCCAGCAGCTTAGGCCAGACAGGGTTAGGTGAAAAACTGTTTTTT | CASSLGQTGLGEKLFF
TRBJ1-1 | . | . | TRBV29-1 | TGCAGCGTGACCACCGGAGCCGGGACTGAAGCTTTCTTT | CSVTTGAGTEAFF
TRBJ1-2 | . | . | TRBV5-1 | TGCGCCAGCAGCTCAAATTCCAGGACAGACGGCTACACCTTC | CASSSNSRTDGYTF
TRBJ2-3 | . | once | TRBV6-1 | TGTGCCAGCAGTGAAATGGCTAGCACAGATACGCAGTATTTT | CASSEMASTDTQYF
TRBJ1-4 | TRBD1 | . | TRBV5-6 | TGTGCCAGCAGCTCGGACAGGGGGCGTTATGAAAAACTGTTTTTT | CASSSDRGRYEKLFF
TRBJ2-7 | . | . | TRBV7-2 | TGTGCCAGCAGCTTAGACGGGGTAGGCGAGCAGTACTTC | CASSLDGVGEQYF
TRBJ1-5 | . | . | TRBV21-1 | TGTGCCAGCAGCGATGGGGGGGGCTATGACCTCAATCAGCCCCAGCATTTT | CASSDGGGYDLNQPQHF
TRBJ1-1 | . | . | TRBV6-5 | TGTGCCAGCAGCCGGGGGGACACTGAAGCTTTCTTT | CASSRGDTEAFF
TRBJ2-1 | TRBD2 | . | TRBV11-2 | TGTGCCAGCAGCCGTCTAGCGGGGGGGCAGTTCTTC | CASSRLAGGQFF
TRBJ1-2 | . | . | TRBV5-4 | TGTGCCAGCCGGCTCGGTCAGGGGACGGCCTATGGCTACACCTTC | CASRLGQGTAYGYTF
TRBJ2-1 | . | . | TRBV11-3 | TGTGCCAGCAGCTTGGGTCGAGGGGGCTCCTACAATGAGCAGTTCTTC | CASSLGRGGSYNEQFF
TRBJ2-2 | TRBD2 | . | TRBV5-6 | TGTGCCAGCAGCTTGGCCGTGGGCGGCGGGGGGCTGTTTTTT | CASSLAVGGGGLFF
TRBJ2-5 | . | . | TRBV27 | TGTGCCAGCAGTCCCAGACAGACCCAAGAGACCCAGTACTTC | CASSPRQTQETQYF
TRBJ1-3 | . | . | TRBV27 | TGTGCCAGCAGTCCCACTAAGGGAAACACCATATATTTT | CASSPTKGNTIYF
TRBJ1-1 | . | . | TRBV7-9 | TGTGCCAGCAGCTTAGTAGGGCGGGCTGAAGCTTTCTTT | CASSLVGRAEAFF
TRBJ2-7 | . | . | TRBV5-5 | TGTGCCAGCAGGTTGATTGCAGGGGGGTACGAGCAGTACTTC | CASRLIAGGYEQYF
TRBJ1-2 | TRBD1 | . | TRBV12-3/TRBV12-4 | TGTGCCAGCAGCTTGACAGGGGATGGCTACACCTTC | CASSLTGDGYTF
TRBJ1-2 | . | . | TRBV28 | TGTGCCAGCAGTTTCACAACCTATGGCTACACCTTC | CASSFTTYGYTF
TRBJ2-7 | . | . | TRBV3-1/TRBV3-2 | TGTGCCAGCAGTCAGACAGTAACCTACGAGCAGTACTTC | CASSQTVTYEQYF